This T cell receptor (beta chain) was found in a study of T cell responses to AZD1222 COVID-19 vaccine. Study at large: Second-dose schedules of about 4 or about 12 weeks were combined. General observations from the study: In a largely white British group with more females than males, clonal diversity was possibly underestimated.

Germline assignment: CDR1 SGDLS and CDR2 YYNGEE. This CDR3 spans 15 amino acids. Trimming left V 4 bases short and J 4 bases short, with 14 bases between. Details on this clone: Its target is unknown.

The table came from immunoSEQ multiplex PCR; TCRdb's copy has only in-frame clones and leaves some out. This repertoire shows 160,000 or so clones, around nine tenths found once; its top ten account for 1.5% to 2%. The chain is built from TRBV9 and TRBJ2-2, with D possibly matching TRBD1 (6 bases). This material consisted of peripheral blood, taken on day 0 of AZD1222 vaccination. The origin of this receptor is an adult in good health. The CDR3 sequence: CASSRTVSGTGELFF. The CDR3 bases are TGTGCCAGCAGCCGGACAGTTTCGGGCACCGGGGAGCTGTTTTTT.